The T cell receptor (beta chain) described here comes from a study of OX40 agonist ivuxolimab in advanced cancers. Study-wide background: Under the entry rules, prior anti-PD-1, anti-PD-L1 or anti-CTLA-4 therapy was allowed, and approximately 40% had some.

Repertoires were generated with immunoSEQ multiplex PCR, while TCRdb's copy carries only in-frame clones and drops some. Among 30,000 to 35,000 clones, about four fifths were seen once, and the ten largest hold less than 2%. The TCR sequence derives from an adult with an advanced solid tumor such as melanoma, head and neck, liver or kidney cancer. Source: CD4+ or CD8+ T cells sorted from blood, taken in a trial of the OX40 agonist ivuxolimab.

CDR3 sequence (DNA): TGTGCCAGCAGTTACTCGTCCGGGACAGAAATTAATCAGCCCCAGCATTTT. It is translated as CASSYSSGTEINQPQHF. The rearrangement joins TRBV6-7 to TRBJ1-5, with 7 nucleotides matching TRBD1. TRBV6-7 is reported as an ORF; its role is uncertain. The J segment lost 4 bases and the V segment lost 0 bases, leaving 9 bases of the junction unmatched. The CDR3 covers 17 residues.